The rows below give T cell receptor beta chains drawn from one sample of a study of technical replicates of blood from a few donors. Data came from immunoSEQ multiplex PCR; TCRdb stores just in-frame clones and leaves some out. The repertoire includes tens of thousands of clones, 90% to 95% of them detected once, and 4.7% sits in the top ten. Source material: PBMCs. The receptors originated from a human donor in good health. Some clones in this sample may be carry-over from other donors' samples. The CDR3 runs from the conserved cysteine through the conserved F or W. The order of the fields is V gene, clone size, D gene, J gene, CDR3 DNA, CDR3 protein. The D gene is left open where the match is weak. Clone size appears in some rows only: once, few, many, or a class for an expanded clone.

V gene: TRBV15
clone size: .
D gene: TRBD1
J gene: TRBJ1-2
CDR3 DNA: TGTGCCACCAGCATCACCGGGACAGGGGGCGTGAGTGGCTACACCTTC
CDR3 protein: CATSITGTGGVSGYTF

V gene: TRBV9
clone size: .
D gene: .
J gene: TRBJ2-7
CDR3 DNA: TGTGCCAGCAGCGCCGACAGTAAGGTTAGGGAGCAGTACTTC
CDR3 protein: CASSADSKVREQYF

V gene: TRBV7-3
clone size: .
D gene: TRBD2
J gene: TRBJ2-1
CDR3 DNA: TGTGCCAGCAGCCCGGACCGACTAGCGGGGTACTCACGTGCCCATGAGCAGTTCTTC
CDR3 protein: CASSPDRLAGYSRAHEQFF

V gene: TRBV9
clone size: .
D gene: .
J gene: TRBJ2-2
CDR3 DNA: TGTGCCAGCAGCGTAAAGGATGGACATCTTGCCGGGGAGCTGTTTTTT
CDR3 protein: CASSVKDGHLAGELFF

V gene: TRBV6-6
clone size: .
D gene: TRBD2
J gene: TRBJ2-1
CDR3 DNA: TGTGCCAGCAGCAGACTAGCGGGGGGGATGCAGTTCTTC
CDR3 protein: CASSRLAGGMQFF

V gene: TRBV5-1
clone size: .
D gene: TRBD1
J gene: TRBJ2-3
CDR3 DNA: TGCGCCAGCAGCTTGGCCTTCTGGGTGGGACAGGCTTTAATTCGCACAGATACGCAGTATTTT
CDR3 protein: CASSLAFWVGQALIRTDTQYF

V gene: TRBV2
clone size: .
D gene: .
J gene: TRBJ1-2
CDR3 DNA: TGTGCCAGCAGTGAAGGAACAGGGTATTACTATGGCTACACCTTC
CDR3 protein: CASSEGTGYYYGYTF

V gene: TRBV5-1
clone size: .
D gene: TRBD1
J gene: TRBJ2-3
CDR3 DNA: TGCGCCAGCAGCAAGGACAGGGGGTCTGTAGATACGCAGTATTTT
CDR3 protein: CASSKDRGSVDTQYF

V gene: TRBV10-3
clone size: .
D gene: .
J gene: TRBJ1-5
CDR3 DNA: TGTGCCATCAGTGAGTCGGCAGGGAACCAGCCCCAGCATTTT
CDR3 protein: CAISESAGNQPQHF

V gene: TRBV4-2
clone size: .
D gene: TRBD1
J gene: TRBJ1-2
CDR3 DNA: TGTGCCAGCAAGCCGGGACAGGGATACTATGGCTACACCTTC
CDR3 protein: CASKPGQGYYGYTF

V gene: TRBV6-1
clone size: .
D gene: TRBD2
J gene: TRBJ2-5
CDR3 DNA: TGTGCCAGCAGTGAAGATAGTAGCGGGGCAAATCAAGAGACCCAGTACTTC
CDR3 protein: CASSEDSSGANQETQYF

V gene: TRBV6-1
clone size: .
D gene: TRBD1
J gene: TRBJ1-1
CDR3 DNA: TGTGCCAGAAGACAGGGAGGTGTAACTGAAGCTTTCTTT
CDR3 protein: CARRQGGVTEAFF

V gene: TRBV6-5
clone size: few
D gene: .
J gene: TRBJ1-1
CDR3 DNA: TGTGCCAGCAGCAAGAACACTGAAGCTTTCTTT
CDR3 protein: CASSKNTEAFF

V gene: TRBV18
clone size: .
D gene: .
J gene: TRBJ1-1
CDR3 DNA: TGTGCCAGCTCACCACCGGGCAGGGAGGCCACTGAAGCTTTCTTT
CDR3 protein: CASSPPGREATEAFF

V gene: TRBV19
clone size: .
D gene: TRBD2
J gene: TRBJ2-6
CDR3 DNA: TGTGCCACCTCTATAGCGGGAGTAGGTGGGGCCAACGTCCTGACTTTC
CDR3 protein: CATSIAGVGGANVLTF

V gene: TRBV4-1
clone size: .
D gene: .
J gene: TRBJ1-5
CDR3 DNA: TGCGCCAGCAGCCAAGATTATGGGGGCACGGTCCAGCCCCAGCATTTT
CDR3 protein: CASSQDYGGTVQPQHF

V gene: TRBV5-1
clone size: .
D gene: .
J gene: TRBJ2-1
CDR3 DNA: TGCGCCAGCAGCCTGGTCGGGTACAATGAGCAGTTCTTC
CDR3 protein: CASSLVGYNEQFF

V gene: TRBV29-1
clone size: .
D gene: .
J gene: TRBJ1-1
CDR3 DNA: TGCAGCGTTGGAAACCAAGGGGTCGGGACTGAAGCTTTCTTT
CDR3 protein: CSVGNQGVGTEAFF

V gene: TRBV7-2
clone size: .
D gene: .
J gene: TRBJ1-1
CDR3 DNA: TGTGCCAGCACCTCCCGCCCGGGGGGGGAAGCTTTCTTT
CDR3 protein: CASTSRPGGEAFF

V gene: TRBV2
clone size: many
D gene: TRBD2
J gene: TRBJ2-2
CDR3 DNA: TGTGCCAGCAACGCGGGGGTGAACACCGGGGAGCTGTTTTTT
CDR3 protein: CASNAGVNTGELFF

V gene: TRBV4-3
clone size: .
D gene: .
J gene: TRBJ1-4
CDR3 DNA: TGCGCCAGCAGCTACGGGTCCAATGAAAAACTGTTTTTT
CDR3 protein: CASSYGSNEKLFF

V gene: TRBV7-9
clone size: .
D gene: .
J gene: TRBJ1-6
CDR3 DNA: TGTGCCAGCAGCGCTGACAGGTCCACTAGGGCATCACCCCTCCACTTT
CDR3 protein: CASSADRSTRASPLHF

V gene: TRBV7-6
clone size: .
D gene: TRBD1
J gene: TRBJ2-5
CDR3 DNA: TGTGCCAGCAGCACCCATTCCCCACCGGGACAGCGTACTGAGACCCAGTACTTC
CDR3 protein: CASSTHSPPGQRTETQYF

V gene: TRBV5-1
clone size: .
D gene: .
J gene: TRBJ2-7
CDR3 DNA: TGCGCCAGCAGCTTGAGCGTAATGGGACTTTCAAATCAGTACTTC
CDR3 protein: CASSLSVMGLSNQYF

V gene: TRBV6-4
clone size: .
D gene: TRBD1
J gene: TRBJ1-5
CDR3 DNA: TGTGCCAGCAGTGACTCGGACAGGGGGCTTCTCTCCGTCCTTGGCAATCAGCCCCAGCATTTT
CDR3 protein: CASSDSDRGLLSVLGNQPQHF

V gene: TRBV6-5
clone size: .
D gene: TRBD1
J gene: TRBJ1-3
CDR3 DNA: TGTGCCAGCAGTTCCGACAGGGCATCTGGAAACACCATATATTTT
CDR3 protein: CASSSDRASGNTIYF

V gene: TRBV28
clone size: .
D gene: .
J gene: TRBJ1-1
CDR3 DNA: TGTGCCAGCAGTTTTCTACGCACTGAAGCTTTCTTT
CDR3 protein: CASSFLRTEAFF

V gene: TRBV7-8
clone size: .
D gene: TRBD2
J gene: TRBJ2-2
CDR3 DNA: TGTGCCAGCAGCGGGCGGGCGGGGGTAAAGACCGGGGAGCTGTTTTTT
CDR3 protein: CASSGRAGVKTGELFF

V gene: TRBV25-1
clone size: .
D gene: TRBD2
J gene: TRBJ2-7
CDR3 DNA: TGTGCCAGCAGTGGTCCCGAGGGACTAGCTTCCTACGAGCAGTACTTC
CDR3 protein: CASSGPEGLASYEQYF

V gene: TRBV9
clone size: .
D gene: TRBD2
J gene: TRBJ2-1
CDR3 DNA: TGTGCCAGCAGCGTAGACGAGGGTAGCGGGAGGGCCAATGAGCAGTTCTTC
CDR3 protein: CASSVDEGSGRANEQFF

V gene: TRBV19
clone size: once
D gene: .
J gene: TRBJ1-1
CDR3 DNA: TGTGCCAGTACAGGGGCCACTGAAGCTTTCTTT
CDR3 protein: CASTGATEAFF

V gene: TRBV6-1
clone size: .
D gene: TRBD1
J gene: TRBJ1-5
CDR3 DNA: TGTGCCAGCAGCGACAGGGCCGGTGGGCCCCAGCATTTT
CDR3 protein: CASSDRAGGPQHF

V gene: TRBV6-6
clone size: .
D gene: .
J gene: TRBJ1-4
CDR3 DNA: TGTGCCAGCCAGACTGACCCAGCCACTAATGAAAAACTGTTTTTT
CDR3 protein: CASQTDPATNEKLFF

V gene: TRBV4-2
clone size: .
D gene: TRBD1
J gene: TRBJ2-5
CDR3 DNA: TGTGCCAGCAGCCAAGGGAGGACAGGACAAGAGACCCAGTACTTC
CDR3 protein: CASSQGRTGQETQYF

V gene: TRBV6-5
clone size: .
D gene: .
J gene: TRBJ1-2
CDR3 DNA: TGTGCCAGCAGTACCCCGGGTTACTATGGCTACACCTTC
CDR3 protein: CASSTPGYYGYTF

V gene: TRBV7-3
clone size: .
D gene: TRBD2
J gene: TRBJ2-2
CDR3 DNA: TGTGCCAGCAGCAAAGGCAGCGGGAGACCCCCCGGGGAGCTGTTTTTT
CDR3 protein: CASSKGSGRPPGELFF